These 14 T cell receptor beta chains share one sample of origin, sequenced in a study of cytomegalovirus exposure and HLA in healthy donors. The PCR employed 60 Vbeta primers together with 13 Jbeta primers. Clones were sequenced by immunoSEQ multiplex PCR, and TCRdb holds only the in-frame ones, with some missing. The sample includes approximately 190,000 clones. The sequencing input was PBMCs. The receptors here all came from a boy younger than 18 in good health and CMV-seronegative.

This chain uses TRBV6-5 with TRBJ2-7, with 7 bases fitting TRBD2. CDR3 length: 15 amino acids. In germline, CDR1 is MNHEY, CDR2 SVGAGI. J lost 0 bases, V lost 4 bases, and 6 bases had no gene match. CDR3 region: CASSFRLAGSYEQYF. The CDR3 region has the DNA TGTGCCAGCAGTTTCCGACTAGCTGGCTCCTACGAGCAGTACTTC.

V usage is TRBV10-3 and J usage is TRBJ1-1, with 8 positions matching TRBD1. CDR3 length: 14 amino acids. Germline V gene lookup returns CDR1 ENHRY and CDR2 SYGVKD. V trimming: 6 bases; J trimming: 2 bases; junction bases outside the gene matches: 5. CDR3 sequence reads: CAIRWQGANTEAFF. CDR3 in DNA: TGTGCCATCAGATGGCAGGGGGCAAACACTGAAGCTTTCTTT.

DNA of the CDR3: TGTGCCAGCATTCGACAGGGAGGCAATCAGCCCCAGCATTTT. As protein: CASIRQGGNQPQHF. The V call is TRBV6-5, the J call TRBJ1-5; 7 nucleotides line up with TRBD1. Germline V gene lookup returns CDR1 MNHEY and CDR2 SVGAGI. The CDR3 has 14 residues. After removal of 7 bases from V and 2 bases from J, the junction contained 5 bases not matched to a gene.

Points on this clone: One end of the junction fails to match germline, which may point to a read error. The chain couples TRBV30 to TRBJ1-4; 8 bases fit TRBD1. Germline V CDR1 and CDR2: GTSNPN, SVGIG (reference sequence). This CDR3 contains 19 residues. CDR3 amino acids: CACSATRTGSRTTNEKLFF. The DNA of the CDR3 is TGTGCCTGTAGTGCGACCCGGACAGGGAGCCGTACAACTAATGAAAAACTGTTTTTT. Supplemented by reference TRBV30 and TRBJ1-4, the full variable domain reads SQTIHQWPATLVQPVGSPLSLECTVEGTSNPNLYWYRQAAGRGLQLLFYSVGIGQISSEVPQNLSASRPQDRQFILSSKKLLLSDSGFYLCACSATRTGSRTTNEKLFFGSGTQLSVL.

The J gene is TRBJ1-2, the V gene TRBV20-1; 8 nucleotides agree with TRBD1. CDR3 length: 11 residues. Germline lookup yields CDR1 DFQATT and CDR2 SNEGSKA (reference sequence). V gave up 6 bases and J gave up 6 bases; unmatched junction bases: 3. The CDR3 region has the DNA TGCAGTGCCCAGGGGGCGGATGGCTACACCTTC. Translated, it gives CSAQGADGYTF.

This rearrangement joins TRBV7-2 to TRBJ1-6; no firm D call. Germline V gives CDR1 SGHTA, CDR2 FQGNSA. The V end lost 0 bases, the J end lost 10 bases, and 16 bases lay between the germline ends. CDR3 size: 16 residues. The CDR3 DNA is TGTGCCAGCAGCTTAGCGGTCCAGGTCGGCCCGTCACCCCTCCACTTT. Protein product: CASSLAVQVGPSPLHF.

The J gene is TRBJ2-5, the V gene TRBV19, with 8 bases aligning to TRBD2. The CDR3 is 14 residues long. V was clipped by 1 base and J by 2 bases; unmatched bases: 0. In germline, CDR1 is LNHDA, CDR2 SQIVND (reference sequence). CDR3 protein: CASSIAGGQETQYF. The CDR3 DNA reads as TGTGCCAGTAGTATAGCGGGGGGGCAAGAGACCCAGTACTTC.

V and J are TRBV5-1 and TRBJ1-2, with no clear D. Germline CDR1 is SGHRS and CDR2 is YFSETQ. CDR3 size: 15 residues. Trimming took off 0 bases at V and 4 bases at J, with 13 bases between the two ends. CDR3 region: CASSLDSSAFYGYTF. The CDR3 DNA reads TGCGCCAGCAGCTTGGATTCGAGCGCTTTCTATGGCTACACCTTC. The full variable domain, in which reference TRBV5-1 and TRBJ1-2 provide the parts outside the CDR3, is KAGVTQTPRYLIKTRGQQVTLSCSPISGHRSVSWYQQTPGQGLQFLFEYFSETQRNKGNFPGRFSGRQFSNSRSEMNVSTLELGDSALYLCASSLDSSAFYGYTFGSGTRLTVV.

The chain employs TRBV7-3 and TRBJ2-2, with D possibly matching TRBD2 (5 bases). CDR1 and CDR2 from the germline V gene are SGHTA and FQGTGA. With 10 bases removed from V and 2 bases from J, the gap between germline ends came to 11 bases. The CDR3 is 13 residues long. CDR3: CATRLANTGELFF. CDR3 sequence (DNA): TGTGCCACGAGGCTAGCCAACACCGGGGAGCTGTTTTTT.

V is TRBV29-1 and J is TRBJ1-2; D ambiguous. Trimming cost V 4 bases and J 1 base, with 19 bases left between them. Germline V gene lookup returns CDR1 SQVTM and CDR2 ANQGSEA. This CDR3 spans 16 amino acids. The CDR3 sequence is CSVALGRREGNYGYTF. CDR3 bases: TGCAGCGTTGCCTTGGGTAGGAGGGAAGGTAACTATGGCTACACCTTC.

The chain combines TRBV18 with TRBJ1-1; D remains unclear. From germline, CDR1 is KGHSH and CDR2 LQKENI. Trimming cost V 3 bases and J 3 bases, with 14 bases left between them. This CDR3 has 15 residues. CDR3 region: CASSPLRGIDTEAFF. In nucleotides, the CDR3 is TGTGCCAGCTCACCGTTACGGGGTATTGACACTGAAGCTTTCTTT.

CDR3 sequence: CASSRPGQGVREAFF. In DNA, the CDR3 is TGTGCCAGCAGTCGGCCGGGACAGGGAGTCCGGGAAGCTTTCTTT. The gene calls are TRBV28 and TRBJ1-1; 9 bases are shared with TRBD1. Germline values: CDR1 MDHEN, CDR2 SYDVKM. The CDR3 totals 15 residues. V shed 5 bases and J 8 bases; nucleotides not matched to a gene: 12.

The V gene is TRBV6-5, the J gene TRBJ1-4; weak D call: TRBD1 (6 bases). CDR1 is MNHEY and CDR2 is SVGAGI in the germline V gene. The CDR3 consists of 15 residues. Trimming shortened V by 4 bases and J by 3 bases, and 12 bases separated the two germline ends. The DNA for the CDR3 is TGTGCCAGCAGTTTCAGGGGACCGGCTAATGAAAAACTGTTTTTT. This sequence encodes CASSFRGPANEKLFF.

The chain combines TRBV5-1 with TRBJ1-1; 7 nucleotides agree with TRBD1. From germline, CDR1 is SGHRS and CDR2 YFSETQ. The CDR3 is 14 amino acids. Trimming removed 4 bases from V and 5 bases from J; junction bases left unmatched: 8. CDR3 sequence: CASSVQGEWTEAFF. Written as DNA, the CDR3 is TGCGCCAGCAGCGTCCAGGGGGAGTGGACTGAAGCTTTCTTT.